These 4 T cell receptor beta chains were sequenced from one sample in a study of identifying expanded T cells in peripheral blood. Sequencing was performed with immunoSEQ multiplex PCR; in TCRdb, only in-frame clones are kept and a portion is missing. The table has about 94,000 clones, 88% seen once. The sample taken for sequencing was blood. The receptors shown here come from a person between 18 and 69 years old in good health.

The V call is TRBV5-4, the J call TRBJ1-2; 7 bases are shared with TRBD1. This CDR3 region has 15 residues. Looked up from germline, CDR1 is SGHNT and CDR2 is YYREEE (reference sequence). V lost 0 bases, J lost 4 bases, and 6 bases stayed unmatched. The CDR3 loop is CASSLEQGRGYGYTF. CDR3 coding DNA: TGTGCCAGCAGCTTGGAACAGGGGAGGGGCTATGGCTACACCTTC.

The J gene is TRBJ2-2, the V gene TRBV19, with D unresolved. This CDR3 spans 18 amino acids. Germline CDR1 and CDR2: LNHDA and SQIVND (reference sequence). Trimming stripped 3 bases from V and 6 bases from J, with 23 bases between. In nucleotides, the CDR3 is TGTGCCAGTAGTATGGGTCCAGGCAAGGTTAGGCGTGCCGGGGAGCTGTTTTTT. Its translation: CASSMGPGKVRRAGELFF.

The rearrangement uses TRBV2 and TRBJ1-4, with no clear D. V shed 7 bases and J shed 7 bases, with 22 bases lying between them. In germline, CDR1 is SNHLY, CDR2 FYNNEI. The CDR3 has 16 residues. In nucleotides, the CDR3 is TGTGCCAGCATCCCCAGGCCGTTCCTTGAATCTGAAAAACTGTTTTTT. This translates into CASIPRPFLESEKLFF.

This clone was counted a single time. The rearrangement uses TRBV6-1 and TRBJ1-5; perhaps TRBD1 as D (5 bases). Germline V lookup: CDR1 MNHNS, CDR2 SASEGT. V lost 6 bases and J 2 bases, leaving 11 bases between the germline ends. There are 14 residues in the CDR3. Here the CDR3 reads CASRVWGGNQPQHF. Written as DNA, the CDR3 is TGTGCCAGCAGAGTATGGGGGGGCAATCAGCCCCAGCATTTT.